The following is a T cell receptor beta chain sequence with its context. Its antigen is currently unknown. The data are from a study of T-cell memory formation after mild COVID-19. Study-wide points: CD4/CD8 balance characterized clones contracting day 15 to 85, and CD4+ skew characterized later expanders. Confirmation was lacking for SARS-CoV-2 specificity of second-wave clones that peaked on day 37.

The CDR3 is 13 residues long. Trimming took off 5 bases at V and 7 bases at J, with 14 bases between the two ends. TCRdb redid the calling of the 5' RACE reads with MiXCR, one entry per CDR3 protein. The table shows hundreds of thousands of distinct CDR3 sequences, with approximately 20% occurring only once. The chain joins TRBV12-3 or TRBV12-4 to TRBJ1-1, with D possibly TRBD1 on 5 matching bases. Sequencing used PBMCs or a T cell subset sorted from them (not recorded which). This sequence was found in an adult woman who had mild COVID-19 (a few samples of this study predate the infection). Cell type and time point are not known. DNA of the CDR3: TGTGCCAGCAGTCCTCAGGGACTGGTTGAAGCTTTCTTT. Protein: CASSPQGLVEAFF.